Listed here is a single TCR beta chain. These data are taken from a study of blood T cell repertoires in COVID-19. Per the original methods: Amplification of reference gene primers provided the estimated nucleated cell counts. The protocol was immunoSEQ multiplex PCR, while the TCRdb copy is restricted to in-frame clones and leaves out a portion. V, J and clone size reflect that table, while D and trimming were determined from the DNA. The sample includes about 190,000 clones, about nine tenths seen only once; the top ten take around 7%. CDR3 length equals 17 residues. V trimming: 5 bases; J trimming: 3 bases; junction bases outside the gene matches: 10. Germline CDR1 is SNHLY and CDR2 is FYNNEI.

Sample: peripheral blood. This clonotype was obtained from a middle-aged man with acute or convalescent COVID-19. The V and J genes are TRBV2 and TRBJ2-5; 12 nucleotides align to TRBD2. The CDR3 loop reads CASSSFLAGGIKETQYF. CDR3 nucleotides: TGTGCCAGCAGTTCATTTCTAGCGGGGGGGATCAAAGAGACCCAGTACTTC.